Following are 2 T cell receptor beta chains from one sample sequenced in a study of T cells expressing NK-cell markers. TCRdb reprocessed the 5' RACE reads; each CDR3 protein has one entry and no DNA is given. The clone table shows 500,000 to 700,000 distinct CDR3 sequences, with the ten largest holding around 3.3%. The sample taken for sequencing was blood T cells: a sorted CD56 or NKG2C T cell subset, CD4+ or CD8+ T cells, or bulk PBMC T cells (not recorded which). The receptors were gathered from a man between 18 and 35 years old in good health.

The genes are TRBV18 and TRBJ2-3. Germline V gene data show CDR1 as KGHSH and CDR2 as LQKENI. This CDR3 has 12 residues. This CDR3 reads CASSPSDIPQYF.

The chain links TRBV7-9 to TRBJ2-1; the TCRdb D gene call, TRBD1, has no DNA to confirm it. The V gene's germline CDR1 is SEHNR and CDR2 FQNEAQ (reference sequence). The CDR3 covers 13 residues. The CDR3 loop reads CASGETENNEQFF.